This T cell receptor (beta chain) was obtained from a study of blood T cell repertoires in COVID-19. To note about this clone: A junction boundary mismatches the germline segment, possibly from a read error.

The CDR3 spans 13 residues. Germline CDR1 SNHLY, CDR2 FYNNEI. Some clones are missing from TCRdb's copy, which holds only in-frame ones; the method was immunoSEQ multiplex PCR. In the table there are about 220,000 clones, 82% of which are singletons. The chain is built from TRBV2 and TRBJ2-1, with D possibly TRBD2 on 5 matching bases. The sample comprised peripheral blood. The sequence was collected from a woman aged 80 or over with acute or convalescent COVID-19. The CDR3 reads CASRADSSNEQFF. In DNA form, the CDR3 reads TGTGCCAGCAGAGCGGACTCCTCCAATGAGCAGTTCTTC.